This entry describes one T cell receptor (beta chain). Its specificity is unknown. This specimen comes from a study of lymphopenia after photon versus proton radiotherapy. Regarding the study as a whole: Only patients who died were analyzed for survival; proton advantage is unproven. After the lymphocyte nadir, photon-treated repertoires showed oligoclonal expansion, especially of CD8+ Temra cells. Proton therapy kept repertoires fairly stable, unlike photons, which gained effector/memory cells.

Only in-frame clones appear in the TCRdb table, and some are missing; sequencing was by immunoSEQ multiplex PCR. The sample consists of 25,000 to 30,000 clones, 75% to 90% of them appearing once. Sample: peripheral blood, taken from a patient treated with photon-based radiotherapy. The source is a woman in her forties or fifties with pancreatic cancer.

The CDR3 nucleotides are TGCGCCAGCAGTGATCAGGGGGCCAGGGTCGATACGCAGTATTTT. Protein: CASSDQGARVDTQYF. V is TRBV10-2 and J is TRBJ2-3; 8 nucleotides agree with TRBD1. Germline V gene data show CDR1 as WSHSY and CDR2 as SAAADI. Trimming at V came to 3 bases and at J to 6 bases, leaving 8 bases not matched to a gene. The CDR3 covers 15 residues.